The text below deals with one T cell receptor (beta chain). Its antigen is unknown. Per-base quality was not reported, and no clone a single base away is much larger than it. This sample's treatment or condition label indicates: 10-day PBMC culture with coronavirus spike peptide pools or control peptides (ViraFEST assay). To expand antigen-specific T cells with peptide pools and then pick out the expanded clonotypes through TCR sequencing, the study relied on the ViraFEST assay. Positive SARS-CoV-2 PCR tests in the convalescent patients dated from March to December 2020, before Alpha, Beta and Delta variants emerged in the United States. Each well held 2.2 million or so PBMCs cultured with 10 ug/ml peptide pools in IMDM containing around 5% human AB serum and 7.5 to 10 IU/ml IL-2. On days 3 and 7, half of the culture medium was replaced with fresh IL-2-containing medium. Once the cells had been in culture for approximately 10 days, the EasySep CD4+ T cell isolation kit was used to isolate CD4+ T cells by negative selection. Ficoll-Paque Plus gradient centrifugation was used to isolate PBMCs from whole blood, and the isolated PBMCs were then either used fresh or cryopreserved at -140C. In general, triplicate wells were set up for every culture condition.

The CDR3 contains 15 residues, cysteine and phenylalanine counted. Only CDR3 DNA is held: 45 bases, read in frame from base 1. Trimming takes 1 base from V and 4 bases from J, and the germline ends sit 14 bases apart. CDR1 and CDR2 are read off the germline V gene as MDHEN and SYDVKM. This record comes from a study of vaccination and CD4 T cells after COVID-19 (dated by TCRdb to between 2020 and 2023). Looking at the study overall: Convalescent patients had a positive SARS-CoV-2 result on nasal swab PCR, and of these patients, fewer than ten had mild disease and one had severe disease. The spike-specific CD4+ TCR repertoire was compared before and after mRNA vaccination in 10 COVID-19 convalescent patients and 4 infection-naive healthy vaccine recipients. Culture stimuli were overlapping spike peptide pools from SARS-CoV-2 and from the common cold coronaviruses HCoV-NL63, HCoV-OC43 and HCoV-229E. In control cultures, a CEFX viral epitope pool was used as positive control, an HIV-1 Nef peptide pool was used as negative control, or no peptide was added. The convalescent cohort comprised six males and four females, including two Hispanic individuals, seven Caucasians, two Asians and one multiracial person. Post-vaccine blood samples were collected a median of about 72 days after the second vaccine dose, ranging from about 13 to 241 days. Post-COVID blood samples were collected from convalescent patients a median of approximately 93 days after diagnosis, with a range of about 30 to 180 days. Participants received two doses of either the Pfizer-BioNTech BNT162b2 vaccine (n=8) or the Moderna mRNA-1273 vaccine (n=2).

Library preparation was by PCR. DNA from cultured CD4+ T cells was subjected to TCR sequencing with the Oncomine TCR Beta short-read assay at the Johns Hopkins FTIC core. The QIAamp micro DNA kit was used to extract genomic DNA from the cultured CD4+ T cells. Oncomine TCR Beta libraries made from cultured CD4+ T cells were pooled using unique dual indexes and sequenced on an Illumina iSeq 100. On the authors' methods: Non-productive sequences were removed, and CDR3s that did not start with C, did not end with F or W, or were shorter than 7 amino acids were discarded. Antigen-specific clonotypes were identified with the MANAFEST web application by comparing peptide-stimulated wells with reference and other culture wells. Positive clones required FDR below 0.05, an odds ratio above 5, and productive frequency above 0.1% in at least two of three replicate wells. Cross-reactive clonotypes were defined as significantly expanded in both SARS-CoV-2 spike wells and at least one common cold coronavirus spike condition. Levenshtein distances (stringdist) and unrooted phylogenetic trees (ape) in R version 3.6.1 were used to assess CDR3 homology. Using fastp trimming at Q25 and MiXCR clonotype assembly, TCRdb reanalyzed the public sequencing data and kept in-frame beta chains. Every distinct CDR3 protein forms one entry, paired with its most common genes and DNA. The V and J calls and clone size are TCRdb's, not the authors'. The sample contains about 5,200 distinct CDR3 sequences, roughly 23% of them found a single time. The leading ten clones occupy 20% to 30% of the sample.

What the work shows at the level of the full study, not this receptor alone: The median number of SARS-CoV-2-reactive clonotypes rose from around 21 after infection to 35 to 45 after vaccination, but the change was not significant. Among convalescent patients, a median about 86% of the SARS-CoV-2-reactive clones seen after vaccination appeared only after vaccination, which suggests priming specific to the vaccine. Of the vaccine-specific clones in convalescent patients, 304 of 307, or nearly all, reacted only to SARS-CoV-2 spike and did not cross-react with common cold coronaviruses. The number of convalescent patients in the study was relatively small, and the study did not examine early timepoints following natural infection.

This chain joins TRBV28 to TRBJ2-7; the D segment cannot be called with confidence. Specimen: CD4+ T cells from blood, cultured in vitro, collected after SARS-CoV-2 vaccination. The TCR originated in a human donor who had recovered from COVID-19. The DNA sequence follows: TGTGCCAGCAGTTTATTACCTGTCTATCGGTACGAGCAGTACTTC. This encodes CASSLLPVYRYEQYF.